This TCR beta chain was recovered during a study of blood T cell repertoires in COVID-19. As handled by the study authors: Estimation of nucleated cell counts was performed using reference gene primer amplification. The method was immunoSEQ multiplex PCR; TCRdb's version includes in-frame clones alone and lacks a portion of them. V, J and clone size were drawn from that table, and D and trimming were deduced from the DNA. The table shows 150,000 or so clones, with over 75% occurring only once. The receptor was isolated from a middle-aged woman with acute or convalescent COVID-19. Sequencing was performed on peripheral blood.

In DNA, the CDR3 is TGTGCCAGCAGTTTATCGAGCGGAAATTCACCCCTCCACTTT. Translation gives CASSLSSGNSPLHF. The chain links TRBV7-9 to TRBJ1-6; D gene ambiguous. Trimming stripped 6 bases from V and 7 bases from J, with 13 bases between. The germline gives CDR1 SEHNR, CDR2 FQNEAQ (reference sequence). CDR3 size: 14 residues.